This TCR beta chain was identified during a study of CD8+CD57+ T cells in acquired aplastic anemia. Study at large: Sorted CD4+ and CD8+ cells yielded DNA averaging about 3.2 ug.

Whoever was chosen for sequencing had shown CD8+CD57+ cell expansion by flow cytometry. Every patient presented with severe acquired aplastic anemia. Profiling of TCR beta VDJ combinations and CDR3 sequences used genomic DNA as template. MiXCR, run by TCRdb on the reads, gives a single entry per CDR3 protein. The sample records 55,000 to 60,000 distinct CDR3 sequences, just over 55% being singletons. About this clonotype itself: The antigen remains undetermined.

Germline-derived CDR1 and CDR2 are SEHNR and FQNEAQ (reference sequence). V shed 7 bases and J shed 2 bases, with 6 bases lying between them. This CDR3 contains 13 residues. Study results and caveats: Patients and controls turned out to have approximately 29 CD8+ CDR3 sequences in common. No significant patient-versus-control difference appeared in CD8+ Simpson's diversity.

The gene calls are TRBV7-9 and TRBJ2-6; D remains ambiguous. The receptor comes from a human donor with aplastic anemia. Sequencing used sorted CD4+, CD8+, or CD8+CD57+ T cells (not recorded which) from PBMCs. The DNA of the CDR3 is TGTGCCAGCACAGCAGCTGGGGCCAACGTCCTGACTTTC. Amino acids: CASTAAGANVLTF.